The 18 T cell receptor beta chains given below trace back to one sample, sequenced in a study of a mutant IDH1 vaccine in newly diagnosed glioma. Assay: immunoSEQ multiplex PCR; the TCRdb copy retains only in-frame clones and omits some. The sample shows 55,000 to 70,000 clones, approximately 89% of them seen only once. Time point: week 11, during vaccination. A single vaccine dose contained 300 ug of mutant IDH1 20-mer peptide, and topical imiquimod was used with it. The antigens these receptors bind are not known. This material consisted of PBMCs, taken from a glioma patient whose treatment included an IDH1 peptide vaccine. The receptors were sampled from a man in his forties with glioma.

The V and J genes are TRBV10-2 and TRBJ2-5; D is perhaps TRBD2 (6 bases). With 0 bases removed from V and 4 bases from J, the gap between germline ends came to 15 bases. Germline V gene data show CDR1 as WSHSY and CDR2 as SAAADI. CDR3 length: 16 amino acids. Here the CDR3 reads CASSESPGVVRETQYF. The DNA of the CDR3 is TGCGCCAGCAGTGAGTCTCCGGGGGTGGTGCGAGAGACCCAGTACTTC.

This sequence joins TRBV28 and TRBJ2-2; D unresolved. The germline V and J ends were trimmed by 2 bases and 4 bases, with 5 bases remaining between them. CDR1 MDHEN and CDR2 SYDVKM come from the germline V gene. CDR3 length: 13 residues. The CDR3, as DNA: TGTGCCAGCAGTTTAAGGCCCACCGGGGAGCTGTTTTTT. Its protein is CASSLRPTGELFF.

The V call is TRBV27, the J call TRBJ2-1; TRBD2 matches 7 bases. CDR1 is MNHEY, CDR2 SMNVEV, per germline (reference sequence). The CDR3 runs 14 residues. Trimming took 7 bases from V and 3 from J; bases not matched to a gene: 6. CDR3 sequence (DNA): TGTGCCAGCACCCCTAGCGGACGCTACAATGAGCAGTTCTTC. It translates to CASTPSGRYNEQFF.

CDR3: CASSIRDANTEAFF. DNA of the CDR3: TGTGCCAGCAGTATCCGGGACGCCAACACTGAAGCTTTCTTT. The chain uses TRBV6-1 and TRBJ1-1, with a tentative D call TRBD1 (5 bases). The CDR3 consists of 14 residues. The V and J ends lost 5 bases and 2 bases respectively, with 12 bases between them. The V gene's germline CDR1 is MNHNS and CDR2 SASEGT.

V is TRBV28 and J is TRBJ2-7; no clear D gene. The CDR3 covers 12 residues. The V end was cut by 3 bases, the J end by 4 bases, with 7 bases between. Germline V gene data show CDR1 as MDHEN and CDR2 as SYDVKM. CDR3 protein: CASSLELYEQYF. CDR3 nucleotides: TGTGCCAGCAGTTTGGAGTTATACGAGCAGTACTTC.

CDR3 DNA sequence: TGTGCCAGCATTCTTAGGGCCAGGTCCTACGAGCAGTACGTC. This gives the protein CASILRARSYEQYV. This chain joins TRBV28 and TRBJ2-7; no clear D gene. Looked up from germline, CDR1 is MDHEN and CDR2 is SYDVKM. V was shortened by 7 bases and J by 1 base, with 14 bases between the two germline ends. This CDR3 is 14 amino acids long.

This clone has a single count. The chain couples TRBV7-9 to TRBJ2-2, with D perhaps matching TRBD2 (6 bases). CDR1 and CDR2 (germline): SEHNR, FQNEAQ (reference sequence). The V and J ends lost 3 bases and 4 bases respectively, with 15 bases between them. The CDR3 is 16 residues long. CDR3 sequence: CASSFWGSGLTGELFF. CDR3 coding DNA: TGTGCCAGCAGCTTTTGGGGTAGCGGCCTCACCGGGGAGCTGTTTTTT.

The rearrangement joins TRBV30 to TRBJ2-3; a weak D match, TRBD2 (6 bases). Germline CDR1 is GTSNPN and CDR2 is SVGIG (reference sequence). This CDR3 contains 15 residues. Trimming took 0 bases from V and 1 from J, leaving 11 bases between them. As DNA, the CDR3 is TGTGCCTGGAGTGTCCCGGGACTGCGCACAGATACGCAGTATTTT. It specifies CAWSVPGLRTDTQYF.

The rearrangement joins TRBV19 to TRBJ1-1, with TRBD1 matching over 11 bases. CDR3 length equals 20 residues. Per the germline V gene, CDR1 is LNHDA and CDR2 is SQIVND (reference sequence). The trim removed 3 bases at V and 2 bases at J, leaving 17 bases unmatched. CDR3 sequence (DNA): TGTGCCAGTAGTATCCCGCTACCCCCTGGACAGGGGGCCTCTAACACTGAAGCTTTCTTT. It translates to CASSIPLPPGQGASNTEAFF. The full variable domain, completed using reference TRBV19 and TRBJ1-1, is DGGITQSPKYLFRKEGQNVTLSCEQNLNHDAMYWYRQDPGQGLRLIYYSQIVNDFQKGDIAEGYSVSREKKESFPLTVTSAQKNPTAFYLCASSIPLPPGQGASNTEAFFGQGTRLTVV.

J is TRBJ1-2 and V is TRBV21-1; the table's D call, TRBD1, has no DNA check behind it. TRBV21-1 is an annotated pseudogene. The CDR3 runs to 16 residues. Here the CDR3 reads CASSKGHSLRWYGYTF. The DNA of the CDR3 is TGTGCCAGCAGCAAAGGGCACAGTCTCCGGTGGTATGGCTACACCTTC.

The rearrangement joins TRBV30 to TRBJ2-5; TRBD2 aligns across 13 bases. Looked up from germline, CDR1 is GTSNPN and CDR2 is SVGIG (reference sequence). Trimming removed 5 bases from V and 1 base from J; junction bases left unmatched: 7. This CDR3 is built from 16 residues. This chain's CDR3 is CAWDRTSGGLQETQYF. The CDR3 nucleotides are TGTGCCTGGGACCGGACTAGCGGGGGCCTCCAAGAGACCCAGTACTTC.

V usage is TRBV11-3 and J usage is TRBJ2-1; TRBD2 might be the D (5 bases). The CDR3 contains 15 residues. The germline gives CDR1 SGHNT, CDR2 YENEEA. With 4 bases removed from V and 4 bases from J, the gap between germline ends came to 14 bases. CDR3 residues: CASSSLVTGYNEQFF. The CDR3 bases are TGTGCCAGCAGCTCCCTGGTTACGGGGTACAATGAGCAGTTCTTC. Supplemented by reference TRBV11-3 and TRBJ2-1, the full variable domain reads EAGVVQSPRYKIIEKKQPVAFWCNPISGHNTLYWYLQNLGQGPELLIRYENEEAVDDSQLPKDRFSAERLKGVDSTLKIQPAELGDSAVYLCASSSLVTGYNEQFFGPGTRLTVL.

The rearrangement links TRBV11-1 to TRBJ2-5, with D hard to call. CDR1 is SGHAT, CDR2 FQDESV, per germline (reference sequence). V was pared by 3 bases and J by 3 bases, with 11 bases between. CDR3 length: 14 residues. This CDR3 reads CASSFEQIKETQYF. CDR3 DNA sequence: TGTGCCAGCAGCTTTGAACAGATAAAAGAGACCCAGTACTTC.

The chain links TRBV2 to TRBJ1-1; D ambiguous. From germline, CDR1 is SNHLY and CDR2 FYNNEI. The CDR3 covers 14 residues. The V and J ends lost 6 bases and 4 bases respectively, with 15 bases between them. The CDR3, as DNA: TGTGCCAGCAGGGTAGACGGGGAGATCACTGAAGCTTTCTTT. Translated, it gives CASRVDGEITEAFF.

V gene TRBV10-3 combines with J gene TRBJ1-5, with D perhaps TRBD1 (5 bases). The V end was cut by 0 bases, the J end by 4 bases, with 10 bases between. This CDR3 has 15 residues. Germline V gives CDR1 ENHRY, CDR2 SYGVKD. The CDR3 DNA reads TGTGCCATCAGTGAGTCCACAGGCGCGAATCAGCCCCAGCATTTT. This gives the protein CAISESTGANQPQHF.

About this clone: Other DNA sequences in this sample translate to the same CDR3. The chain is built from TRBV5-1 and TRBJ1-3; D is unresolved. CDR3 size: 14 residues. Germline lookup yields CDR1 SGHRS and CDR2 YFSETQ. V lost 0 bases and J 0 bases, leaving 4 bases between the germline ends. The CDR3 region has the DNA TGCGCCAGCAGCTTGGTCGGCTCTGGAAACACCATATATTTT. This translates into CASSLVGSGNTIYF.

This clone has more than one count but fewer than ten. The rearrangement joins TRBV10-3 to TRBJ1-6; 7 positions agree with TRBD1. The ends lost 5 bases at V and 9 bases at J; junction bases unmatched: 7. Per the germline V gene, CDR1 is ENHRY and CDR2 is SYGVKD. The CDR3 length is 14 residues. Here the CDR3 DNA reads TGTGCCATCAGTCTGACAGGGCTCAGTTCACCCCTCCACTTT. This codes for CAISLTGLSSPLHF.

The chain has TRBV5-6 and TRBJ2-1; D perhaps matches TRBD2 (6 bases). CDR3 size: 17 residues. Germline-derived CDR1 and CDR2 are SGHDT and YYEEEE. Trimming removed 0 bases from V and 3 bases from J, with 16 bases in between. The CDR3 spells CASSLDIAALLYNEQFF. For the CDR3, the DNA is TGTGCCAGCAGCTTGGACATAGCGGCCCTACTCTACAATGAGCAGTTCTTC.